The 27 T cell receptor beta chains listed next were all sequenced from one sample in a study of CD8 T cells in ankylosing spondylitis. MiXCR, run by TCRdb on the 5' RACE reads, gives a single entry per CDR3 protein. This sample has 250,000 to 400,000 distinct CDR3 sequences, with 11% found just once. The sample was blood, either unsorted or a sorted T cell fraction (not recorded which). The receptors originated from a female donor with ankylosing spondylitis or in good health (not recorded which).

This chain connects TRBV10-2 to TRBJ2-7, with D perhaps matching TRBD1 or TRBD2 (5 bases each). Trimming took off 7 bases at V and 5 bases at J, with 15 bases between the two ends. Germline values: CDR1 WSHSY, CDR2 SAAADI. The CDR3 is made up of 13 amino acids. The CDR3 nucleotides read TGCGCCAGCATTGGGACCGCAGGCAACGAGCAGTACTTC. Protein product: CASIGTAGNEQYF.

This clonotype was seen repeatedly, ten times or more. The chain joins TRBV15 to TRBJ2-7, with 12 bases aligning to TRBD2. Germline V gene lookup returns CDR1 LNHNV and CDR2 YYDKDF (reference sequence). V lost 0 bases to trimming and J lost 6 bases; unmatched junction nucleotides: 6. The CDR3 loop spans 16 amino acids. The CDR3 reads CATSRDLAGGRAEQYF. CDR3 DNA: TGTGCCACCAGCAGAGACCTAGCGGGGGGGCGAGCCGAGCAGTACTTC.

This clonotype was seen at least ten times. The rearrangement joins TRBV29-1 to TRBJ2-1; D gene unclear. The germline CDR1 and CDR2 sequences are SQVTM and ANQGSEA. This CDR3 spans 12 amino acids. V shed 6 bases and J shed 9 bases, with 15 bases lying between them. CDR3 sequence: CSVSIDFGEQFF. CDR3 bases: TGCAGCGTCTCCATCGATTTCGGTGAGCAGTTCTTC.

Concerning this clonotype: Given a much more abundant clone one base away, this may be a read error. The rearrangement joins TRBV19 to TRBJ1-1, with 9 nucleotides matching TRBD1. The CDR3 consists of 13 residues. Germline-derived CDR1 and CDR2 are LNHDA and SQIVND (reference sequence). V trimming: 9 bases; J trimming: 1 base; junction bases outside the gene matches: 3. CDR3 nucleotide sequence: TGTGCCAGCAAGGACAGGGGGAACACTGAAGCTTTCTTT. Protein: CASKDRGNTEAFF.

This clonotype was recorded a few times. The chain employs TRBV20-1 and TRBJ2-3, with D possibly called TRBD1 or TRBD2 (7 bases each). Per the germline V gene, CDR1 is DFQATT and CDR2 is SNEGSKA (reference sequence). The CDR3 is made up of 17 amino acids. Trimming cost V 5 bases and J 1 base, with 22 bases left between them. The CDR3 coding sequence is TGCAGTGCTGGGGGGGGAACAGGGGTGATCGGCACAGATACGCAGTATTTT. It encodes CSAGGGTGVIGTDTQYF.

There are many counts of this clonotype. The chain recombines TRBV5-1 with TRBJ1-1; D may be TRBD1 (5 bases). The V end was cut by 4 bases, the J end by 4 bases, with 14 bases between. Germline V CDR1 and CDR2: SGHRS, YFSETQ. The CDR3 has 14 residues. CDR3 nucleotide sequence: TGCGCCAGCAGCCCCACCGTGACAGCCACTGAAGCTTTCTTT. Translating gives CASSPTVTATEAFF.

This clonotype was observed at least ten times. The CDR3 loop reads CSARDKSATTYEQYF. DNA of the CDR3: TGCAGTGCTAGAGATAAGAGCGCTACGACCTACGAGCAGTACTTC. The rearrangement links TRBV20-1 to TRBJ2-7, with no clear D. The CDR3 consists of 15 residues. CDR1 is DFQATT and CDR2 is SNEGSKA in the germline V gene (reference sequence). V gave up 0 bases and J gave up 2 bases, with 14 bases separating them.

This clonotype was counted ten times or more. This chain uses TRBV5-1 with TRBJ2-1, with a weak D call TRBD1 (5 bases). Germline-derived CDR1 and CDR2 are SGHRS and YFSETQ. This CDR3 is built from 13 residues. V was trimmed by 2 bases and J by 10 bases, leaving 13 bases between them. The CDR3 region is CASSFDASGEQFF. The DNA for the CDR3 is TGCGCCAGCAGCTTTGACGCTTCAGGGGAGCAGTTCTTC.

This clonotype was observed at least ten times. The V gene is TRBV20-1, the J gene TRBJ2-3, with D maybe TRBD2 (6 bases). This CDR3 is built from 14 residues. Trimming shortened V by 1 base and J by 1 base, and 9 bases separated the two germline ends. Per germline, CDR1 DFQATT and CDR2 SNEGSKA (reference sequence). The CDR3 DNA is TGCAGTGCTAGAGTGGGGGGACGCACAGATACGCAGTATTTT. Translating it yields CSARVGGRTDTQYF.

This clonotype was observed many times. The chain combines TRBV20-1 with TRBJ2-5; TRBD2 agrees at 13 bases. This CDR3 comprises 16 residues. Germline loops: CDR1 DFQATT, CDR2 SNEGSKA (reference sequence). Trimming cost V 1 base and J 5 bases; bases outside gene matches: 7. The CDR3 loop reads CSARVPGLAGKETQYF. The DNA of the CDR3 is TGCAGTGCTAGAGTCCCGGGACTAGCGGGAAAGGAGACCCAGTACTTC.

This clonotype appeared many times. In DNA form, the CDR3 reads TGTGCCAGCAGCTGGGGGTTGAGGACAGGGGTAACCGGGGAGCTGTTTTTT. This gives the protein CASSWGLRTGVTGELFF. V is TRBV7-2 and J is TRBJ2-2, with 9 nucleotides matching TRBD1. This CDR3 has 17 amino acids. CDR1 SGHTA and CDR2 FQGNSA come from the germline V gene. V was clipped by 4 bases and J by 5 bases; unmatched bases: 11.

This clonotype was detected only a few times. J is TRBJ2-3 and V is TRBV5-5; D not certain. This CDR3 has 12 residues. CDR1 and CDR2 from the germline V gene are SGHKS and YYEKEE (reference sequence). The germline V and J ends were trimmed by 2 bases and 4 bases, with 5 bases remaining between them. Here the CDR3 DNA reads TGTGCCAGCAGCTTCTTCGCAGATACGCAGTATTTT. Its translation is CASSFFADTQYF.

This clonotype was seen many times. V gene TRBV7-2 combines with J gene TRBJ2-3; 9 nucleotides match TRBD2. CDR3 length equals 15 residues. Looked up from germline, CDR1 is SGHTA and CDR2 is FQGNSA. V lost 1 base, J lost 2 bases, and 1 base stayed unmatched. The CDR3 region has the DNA TGTGCCAGCAGCTTAGAGCGGGGGGCCACAGATACGCAGTATTTT. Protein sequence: CASSLERGATDTQYF. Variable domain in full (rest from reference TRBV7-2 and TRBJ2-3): GAGVSQSPSNKVTEKGKDVELRCDPISGHTALYWYRQSLGQGLEFLIYFQGNSAPDKSGLPSDRFSAERTGGSVSTLTIQRTQQEDSAVYLCASSLERGATDTQYFGPGTRLTVL.

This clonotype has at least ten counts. Here the CDR3 DNA reads TGTGCCAGCAGCTTAATTAGCGGGACCCACAATGAGCAGTTCTTC. Translation gives CASSLISGTHNEQFF. The gene calls are TRBV7-9 and TRBJ2-1; 8 positions match TRBD2. Germline V gene sequence: CDR1 SEHNR, CDR2 FQNEAQ (reference sequence). The V and J ends lost 2 bases and 5 bases, in that order; junction bases with no gene match: 5. The CDR3 runs 15 residues.

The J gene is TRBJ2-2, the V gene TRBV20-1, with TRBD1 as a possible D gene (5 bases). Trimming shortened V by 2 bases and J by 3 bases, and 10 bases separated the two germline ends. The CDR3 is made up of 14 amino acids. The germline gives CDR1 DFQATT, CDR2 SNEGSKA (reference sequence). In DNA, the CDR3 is TGCAGTGCTAGACCCCCAGGGTACACCGGGGAGCTGTTTTTT. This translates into CSARPPGYTGELFF.

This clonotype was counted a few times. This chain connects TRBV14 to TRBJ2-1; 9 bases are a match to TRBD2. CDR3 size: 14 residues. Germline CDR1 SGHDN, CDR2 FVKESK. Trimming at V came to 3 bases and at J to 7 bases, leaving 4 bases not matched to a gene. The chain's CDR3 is CASSQGLASNEQFF. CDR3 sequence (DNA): TGTGCCAGCAGCCAGGGACTAGCCAGTAATGAGCAGTTCTTC.

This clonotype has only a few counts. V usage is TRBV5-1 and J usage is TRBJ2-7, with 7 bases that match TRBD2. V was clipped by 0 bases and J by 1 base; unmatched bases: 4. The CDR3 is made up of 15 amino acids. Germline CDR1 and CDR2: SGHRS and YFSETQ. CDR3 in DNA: TGCGCCAGCAGCTTGGTGGGGGGGGGTTCCTACGAGCAGTACTTC. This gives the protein CASSLVGGGSYEQYF.

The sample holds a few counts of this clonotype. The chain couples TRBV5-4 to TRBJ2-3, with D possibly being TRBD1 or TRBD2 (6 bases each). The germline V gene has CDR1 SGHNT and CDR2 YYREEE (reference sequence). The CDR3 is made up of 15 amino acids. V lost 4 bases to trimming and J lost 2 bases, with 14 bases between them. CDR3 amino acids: CASSPEGGPTDTQYF. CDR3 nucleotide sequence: TGTGCCAGCAGCCCGGAGGGGGGACCCACAGATACGCAGTATTTT.

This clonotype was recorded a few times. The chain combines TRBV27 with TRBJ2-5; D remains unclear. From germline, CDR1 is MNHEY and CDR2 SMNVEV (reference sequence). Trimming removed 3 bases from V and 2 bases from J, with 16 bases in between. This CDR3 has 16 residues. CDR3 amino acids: CASSLRGLRMQETQYF. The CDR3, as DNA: TGTGCCAGCAGTTTGAGAGGATTGAGGATGCAAGAGACCCAGTACTTC.

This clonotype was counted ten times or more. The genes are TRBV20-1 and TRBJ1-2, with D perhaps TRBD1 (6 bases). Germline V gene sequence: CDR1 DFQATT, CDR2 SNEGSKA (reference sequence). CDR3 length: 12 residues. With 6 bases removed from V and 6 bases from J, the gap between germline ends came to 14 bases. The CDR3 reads CSAPGQNDGYTF. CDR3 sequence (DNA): TGCAGTGCCCCGGGACAAAATGATGGCTACACCTTC.

The CDR3 bases are TGTGCCAGCAGCTTGGCCCCGGGTACAGATACGCAGTATTTT. Translation gives CASSLAPGTDTQYF. The chain employs TRBV5-5 and TRBJ2-3; no firm D call. The V end was cut by 0 bases, the J end by 3 bases, with 8 bases between. Germline V CDR1 and CDR2: SGHKS, YYEKEE (reference sequence). This CDR3 has 14 residues.

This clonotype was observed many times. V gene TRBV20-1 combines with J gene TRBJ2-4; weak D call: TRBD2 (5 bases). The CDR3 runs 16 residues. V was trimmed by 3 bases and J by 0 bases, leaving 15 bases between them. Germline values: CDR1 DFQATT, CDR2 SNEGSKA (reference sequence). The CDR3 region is CSASGELKLAKNIQYF. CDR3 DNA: TGCAGTGCTAGCGGGGAACTTAAACTAGCCAAAAACATTCAGTACTTC.

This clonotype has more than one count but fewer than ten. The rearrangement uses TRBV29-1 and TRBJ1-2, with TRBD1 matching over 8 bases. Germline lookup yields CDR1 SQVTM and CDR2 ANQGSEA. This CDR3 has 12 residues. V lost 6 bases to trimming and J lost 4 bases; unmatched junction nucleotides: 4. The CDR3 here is CSVTGGAYGYTF. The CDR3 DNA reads TGCAGCGTCACAGGGGGAGCCTATGGCTACACCTTC.

CDR3 amino acids: CASSGRLSYGYTF. Written as DNA, the CDR3 is TGCGCCAGCAGCGGCAGGCTGTCCTATGGCTACACCTTC. The chain employs TRBV5-1 and TRBJ1-2; D remains unclear. V lost 4 bases and J 4 bases, leaving 11 bases between the germline ends. The CDR3 covers 13 residues. Germline V CDR1 and CDR2: SGHRS, YFSETQ.

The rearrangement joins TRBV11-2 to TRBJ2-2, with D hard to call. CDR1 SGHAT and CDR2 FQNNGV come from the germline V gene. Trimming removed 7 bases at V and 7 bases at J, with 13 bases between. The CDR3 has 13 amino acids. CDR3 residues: CASILRANGELFF. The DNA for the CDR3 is TGTGCCAGCATCCTCCGGGCGAACGGGGAGCTGTTTTTT. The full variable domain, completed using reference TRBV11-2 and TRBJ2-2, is EAGVAQSPRYKIIEKRQSVAFWCNPISGHATLYWYQQILGQGPKLLIQFQNNGVVDDSQLPKDRFSAERLKGVDSTLKIQPAKLEDSAVYLCASILRANGELFFGEGSRLTVL.

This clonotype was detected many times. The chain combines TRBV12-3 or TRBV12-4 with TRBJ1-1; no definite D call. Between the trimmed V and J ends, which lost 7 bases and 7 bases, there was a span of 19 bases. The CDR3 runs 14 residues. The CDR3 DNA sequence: TGTGCCAGCACCCTAGGCGCCCGGGCCCATGAAGCTTTCTTT. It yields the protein CASTLGARAHEAFF.

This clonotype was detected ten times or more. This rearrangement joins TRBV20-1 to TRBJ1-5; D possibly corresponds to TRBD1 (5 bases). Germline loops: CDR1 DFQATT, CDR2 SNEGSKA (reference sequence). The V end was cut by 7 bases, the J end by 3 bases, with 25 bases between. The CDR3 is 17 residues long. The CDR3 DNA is TGCAGTGTTCCGCTCCGGGGGAATGGGATATACAATCAGCCCCAGCATTTT. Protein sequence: CSVPLRGNGIYNQPQHF.